The 30 T cell receptor beta chains below were found in one sample sequenced in a study of T cell changes during pregnancy in multiple sclerosis (dated by TCRdb to 2018 to 2020). Library preparation was by the immunoSEQ multiplex PCR assay. TCRdb re-hosts the immuneACCESS table, in-frame sequences only. Its copies lack some clones; in the studies checked, an unresolved V gene accounts for under half of them, and the cause for the rest is not known. The sample table contains 75,000 to 80,000 clones; only one count was recorded for 90% to 95% of them. Approximately 0.7% of the sample comes from the top ten. Specimen: peripheral blood, collected in the second trimester of pregnancy. These receptors were taken from a female donor in good health, enrolled as a control in a pregnancy study.

This chain joins TRBV2 and TRBJ2-1, with D hard to call. Trimming left V 6 bases short and J 5 bases short, with 14 bases between. In germline, CDR1 is SNHLY, CDR2 FYNNEI. The CDR3 is made up of 14 amino acids. CDR3 amino acids: CASSRYYGDNEQFF. CDR3 nucleotides: TGTGCCAGCAGCCGATATTATGGAGACAATGAGCAGTTCTTC.

This chain uses TRBV27 with TRBJ2-1, with 8 bases fitting TRBD1. J lost 5 bases, V lost 5 bases, and 11 bases had no gene match. This CDR3 comprises 16 residues. The V gene's germline CDR1 is MNHEY and CDR2 SMNVEV (reference sequence). The DNA for the CDR3 is TGTGCCAGCAGTCGTACCGGGACAGGTCTTGACAATGAGCAGTTCTTC. It encodes CASSRTGTGLDNEQFF.

V and J are TRBV9 and TRBJ2-1; 7 bases match TRBD2. Germline V CDR1 and CDR2: SGDLS, YYNGEE. The CDR3 consists of 15 residues. With V trimmed by 4 bases and J by 5 bases, 9 bases remained unmatched. The CDR3 here is CASSPERGDHNEQFF. As DNA, the CDR3 is TGTGCCAGCAGCCCTGAGCGGGGAGATCACAATGAGCAGTTCTTC. The whole variable domain, remainder taken from reference TRBV9 and TRBJ2-1, is DSGVTQTPKHLITATGQRVTLRCSPRSGDLSVYWYQQSLDQGLQFLIQYYNGEERAKGNILERFSAQQFPDLHSELNLSSLELGDSALYFCASSPERGDHNEQFFGPGTRLTVL.

The CDR3 nucleotides read TGTGCCAGCAGCACAGAGGGGAGGACCTACGAGCAGTACTTC. Translation: CASSTEGRTYEQYF. The V gene is TRBV4-2, the J gene TRBJ2-7; a possible D gene is TRBD2 (6 bases). The CDR3 has 14 amino acids. V was shortened by 5 bases and J by 2 bases, with 13 bases between the two germline ends. Germline lookup yields CDR1 LGHNA and CDR2 YNFKEQ.

The chain links TRBV10-3 to TRBJ2-3, with D possibly TRBD2 on 6 matching bases. V lost 4 bases, J lost 6 bases, and 11 bases lay in between. The germline CDR1 and CDR2 sequences are ENHRY and SYGVKD. The CDR3 extends over 13 amino acids. CDR3 loop: CAISGDRGDTQYF. The CDR3, as DNA: TGTGCCATCAGTGGAGACCGGGGGGATACGCAGTATTTT.

Here the CDR3 reads CASADEGDSYQPQHF. CDR3 coding DNA: TGTGCCAGTGCAGATGAGGGGGACAGTTATCAGCCCCAGCATTTT. The chain links TRBV19 to TRBJ1-5, with 7 nucleotides matching TRBD1. V lost 8 bases, J lost 5 bases, and 12 bases stayed unmatched. Per germline, CDR1 LNHDA and CDR2 SQIVND (reference sequence). This CDR3 is 15 amino acids long.

The rearrangement joins TRBV5-1 to TRBJ2-2; D possibly corresponds to TRBD1 (6 bases). Per germline, CDR1 SGHRS and CDR2 YFSETQ. The V end lost 4 bases, the J end lost 7 bases, and 20 bases lay between the germline ends. The CDR3 has 16 residues. This CDR3 is CASSDQTRGTGGELFF. CDR3 bases: TGCGCCAGCAGCGATCAGACCAGGGGAACGGGCGGGGAGCTGTTTTTT.

This clone was counted once. This sequence joins TRBV15 and TRBJ1-2; D gene ambiguous. This CDR3 has 19 amino acids. In germline, CDR1 is LNHNV, CDR2 YYDKDF (reference sequence). The ends were cut back, 0 bases at V and 4 bases at J, with 24 bases in the middle. For the CDR3, the DNA is TGTGCCACCAGCAGAGATTTCACCTCTCTCCCTCTGGGCTTCTATGGCTACACCTTC. It yields the protein CATSRDFTSLPLGFYGYTF.

V gene TRBV9 combines with J gene TRBJ2-7; D is perhaps TRBD2 (6 bases). Per germline, CDR1 SGDLS and CDR2 YYNGEE. V was pared by 2 bases and J by 0 bases, with 12 bases between. The CDR3 consists of 15 residues. The CDR3 spells CASSVGGVSSYEQYF. CDR3 DNA: TGTGCCAGCAGCGTGGGCGGGGTGAGCTCCTACGAGCAGTACTTC.

The chain joins TRBV7-2 to TRBJ2-3; 11 bases align to TRBD1. V gave up 10 bases and J gave up 4 bases; unmatched junction bases: 4. Looked up from germline, CDR1 is SGHTA and CDR2 is FQGNSA. This CDR3 has 13 amino acids. This chain's CDR3 is CATGQGAADTQYF. The CDR3 coding sequence is TGTGCCACCGGACAGGGGGCTGCAGATACGCAGTATTTT.

The chain is built from TRBV14 and TRBJ1-6, with a weak D call TRBD1 (5 bases). The CDR3 is 15 amino acids. Germline V gives CDR1 SGHDN, CDR2 FVKESK. The V and J ends lost 2 bases and 7 bases respectively, with 12 bases between them. The CDR3 sequence is CASSQKDRGNSPLHF. Written as DNA, the CDR3 is TGTGCCAGCAGCCAAAAAGATAGGGGAAATTCACCCCTCCACTTT.

In DNA, the CDR3 is TGTGCCAGCAGCCAAGATGCGGGGACTAGTGGCTCCTACGAGCAGTACTTC. This encodes CASSQDAGTSGSYEQYF. The genes are TRBV4-2 and TRBJ2-7, with TRBD2 identical over 8 bases. The CDR3 runs 17 residues. Germline V gene lookup returns CDR1 LGHNA and CDR2 YNFKEQ. After removal of 0 bases from V and 0 bases from J, the junction contained 7 bases not matched to a gene.

This chain links TRBV2 with TRBJ2-5, with 8 bases lining up with TRBD1. V was pared by 4 bases and J by 4 bases, with 8 bases of the junction left unmatched. This CDR3 has 15 amino acids. Per the germline V gene, CDR1 is SNHLY and CDR2 is FYNNEI. In DNA, the CDR3 is TGTGCCAGCAGTGGCGAGACAGGGGCGGCAGAGACCCAGTACTTC. This codes for CASSGETGAAETQYF. Full variable domain (remainder filled in from reference TRBV2 and TRBJ2-5): EPEVTQTPSHQVTQMGQEVILRCVPISNHLYFYWYRQILGQKVEFLVSFYNNEISEKSEIFDDQFSVERPDGSNFTLKIRSTKLEDSAMYFCASSGETGAAETQYFGPGTRLLVL.

The chain uses TRBV19 and TRBJ1-4; D is unresolved. The germline CDR1 and CDR2 sequences are LNHDA and SQIVND (reference sequence). The V and J ends lost 0 bases and 5 bases respectively, with 19 bases between them. The CDR3 runs to 18 residues. The CDR3 loop is CASSIEGGGWRINEKLFF. CDR3 in DNA: TGTGCCAGTAGTATAGAGGGTGGCGGATGGAGGATAAATGAAAAACTGTTTTTT.

This chain links TRBV5-4 with TRBJ2-1; possible D gene TRBD1, 5 bases. The V gene's germline CDR1 is SGHNT and CDR2 YYREEE (reference sequence). CDR3 size: 14 residues. The V gene lost 4 bases and the J gene lost 2 bases, with 10 bases spanning the gap. CDR3 in DNA: TGTGCCAGCAGCCCCGAGGACACCTACAATGAGCAGTTCTTC. The encoded protein is CASSPEDTYNEQFF.

The chain carries TRBV5-5 and TRBJ1-2, with a possible D match to TRBD1 (6 bases). Trimming stripped 4 bases from V and 7 bases from J, with 20 bases between. The V gene's germline CDR1 is SGHKS and CDR2 YYEKEE (reference sequence). CDR3 size: 15 residues. This CDR3 reads CASSNPSAGAGGYTF. In DNA, the CDR3 is TGTGCCAGCAGCAATCCAAGCGCGGGGGCCGGTGGCTACACCTTC. Supplemented by reference TRBV5-5 and TRBJ1-2, the full variable domain reads DAGVTQSPTHLIKTRGQQVTLRCSPISGHKSVSWYQQVLGQGPQFIFQYYEKEERGRGNFPDRFSARQFPNYSSELNVNALLLGDSALYLCASSNPSAGAGGYTFGSGTRLTVV.

The chain is built from TRBV19 and TRBJ1-3, with D tentatively TRBD1 (5 bases). Per germline, CDR1 LNHDA and CDR2 SQIVND (reference sequence). V shed 10 bases and J shed 0 bases, with 16 bases lying between them. The CDR3 has 15 residues. The CDR3 nucleotides read TGTGCCACCCACGACAGAGCTCACTCTGGAAACACCATATATTTT. It encodes CATHDRAHSGNTIYF.

The rearrangement joins TRBV5-8 to TRBJ2-7; 7 nucleotides line up with TRBD1. Germline loops: CDR1 SGHTS, CDR2 YDEGEE. V shed 3 bases, J shed 2 bases, and the junction held 8 bases outside the gene matches. This CDR3 has 15 residues. The CDR3 DNA is TGTGCCAGCAGCTATCGACAGGGAATTACCTACGAGCAGTACTTC. It is translated as CASSYRQGITYEQYF.

The CDR3 DNA reads TGTGCCAGCAGCTTCCATACAGGGTACACTGAAGCTTTCTTT. This codes for CASSFHTGYTEAFF. The chain recombines TRBV7-2 with TRBJ1-1, with a possible D match to TRBD1 (6 bases). The CDR3 consists of 14 residues. The germline CDR1 and CDR2 sequences are SGHTA and FQGNSA. V lost 3 bases and J lost 3, with 11 bases in between.

The chain employs TRBV5-6 and TRBJ2-7; TRBD2 matches 9 bases. J lost 5 bases, V lost 4 bases, and 7 bases had no gene match. The CDR3 has 14 amino acids. Germline V CDR1 and CDR2: SGHDT, YYEEEE. The CDR3 spells CASSVGLAPHEQYF. Written as DNA, the CDR3 is TGTGCCAGCAGCGTGGGACTAGCCCCTCACGAGCAGTACTTC.

The chain recombines TRBV7-2 with TRBJ2-3; 7 bases are a match to TRBD1. Trimming removed 2 bases from V and 5 bases from J; junction bases left unmatched: 7. The CDR3 loop spans 15 amino acids. Germline values: CDR1 SGHTA, CDR2 FQGNSA. The CDR3: CASSLQRGLGDTQYF. The CDR3 DNA reads as TGTGCCAGCAGCTTACAAAGGGGGCTGGGAGATACGCAGTATTTT.

The chain carries TRBV6-5 and TRBJ1-3; D remains unclear. CDR1 and CDR2 from the germline V gene are MNHEY and SVGAGI. V lost 7 bases and J 8 bases, leaving 12 bases between the germline ends. The CDR3 runs 12 residues. The CDR3 sequence is CASTSSGDTIYF. In DNA, the CDR3 is TGTGCCAGCACGTCTAGCGGAGACACCATATATTTT.

The chain is built from TRBV11-1 and TRBJ1-1; no reliable D call. Germline V lookup: CDR1 SGHAT, CDR2 FQDESV (reference sequence). The CDR3 is 14 residues long. With 2 bases removed from V and 1 base from J, the gap between germline ends came to 8 bases. The CDR3 DNA follows: TGTGCCAGCAGCTTATTGTCTCCGAACACTGAAGCTTTCTTT. It yields the protein CASSLLSPNTEAFF.

J is TRBJ1-6 and V is TRBV30; no definite D call. V was trimmed by 3 bases and J by 0 bases, leaving 15 bases between them. This CDR3 has 17 amino acids. Germline-derived CDR1 and CDR2 are GTSNPN and SVGIG (reference sequence). CDR3 loop: CAWRDQRESSYNSPLHF. The CDR3 region has the DNA TGTGCCTGGAGAGATCAAAGAGAGAGCTCCTATAATTCACCCCTCCACTTT. The variable domain in full, completed from reference TRBV30 and TRBJ1-6, reads SQTIHQWPATLVQPVGSPLSLECTVEGTSNPNLYWYRQAAGRGLQLLFYSVGIGQISSEVPQNLSASRPQDRQFILSSKKLLLSDSGFYLCAWRDQRESSYNSPLHFGNGTRLTVT.

The V and J genes are TRBV30 and TRBJ1-1, with D perhaps TRBD1 (5 bases). CDR3 length equals 13 residues. V lost 0 bases and J 11 bases, leaving 16 bases between the germline ends. Germline V gene lookup returns CDR1 GTSNPN and CDR2 SVGIG (reference sequence). CDR3 bases: TGTGCCTGGAGTGTACTGGGCCCCGGGGGGGCTTTCTTT. Translating it yields CAWSVLGPGGAFF.

The genes are TRBV5-1 and TRBJ1-4, with 8 bases that match TRBD1. V dropped 4 bases and J dropped 6; count of bases not matched to a gene: 5. CDR3 length: 14 amino acids. Germline values: CDR1 SGHRS, CDR2 YFSETQ. CDR3 amino acids: CASSLTGVYEKLFF. Written as DNA, the CDR3 is TGCGCCAGCAGCCTGACAGGGGTTTATGAAAAACTGTTTTTT. The full variable domain, completed using reference TRBV5-1 and TRBJ1-4, is KAGVTQTPRYLIKTRGQQVTLSCSPISGHRSVSWYQQTPGQGLQFLFEYFSETQRNKGNFPGRFSGRQFSNSRSEMNVSTLELGDSALYLCASSLTGVYEKLFFGSGTQLSVL.

This clone came up once. This rearrangement joins TRBV25-1 to TRBJ1-2; the match to TRBD1 covers 8 bases. The germline V gene has CDR1 MGHDK and CDR2 SYGVNS. This CDR3 has 16 amino acids. V trimming: 5 bases; J trimming: 3 bases; junction bases outside the gene matches: 11. The CDR3 sequence is CASSNRRTGIDYGYTF. CDR3 bases: TGTGCCAGCAGTAACCGGCGGACAGGGATCGACTATGGCTACACCTTC.

This rearrangement joins TRBV30 to TRBJ2-7; tentatively, D is TRBD2 (5 bases). There are 12 residues in the CDR3. CDR1 and CDR2 (germline): GTSNPN, SVGIG (reference sequence). Trimming took off 3 bases at V and 0 bases at J, with 6 bases between the two ends. CDR3 coding DNA: TGTGCCTGGAGGAGGGACTCCTACGAGCAGTACTTC. Protein product: CAWRRDSYEQYF.

The chain joins TRBV6-5 to TRBJ1-1; 7 bases are shared with TRBD1. J was trimmed by 6 bases and V by 5 bases; bases with no gene match: 9. The CDR3 is 14 residues long. Germline V lookup: CDR1 MNHEY, CDR2 SVGAGI. In DNA, the CDR3 is TGTGCCAGCAGTGTCGACAGGGAACTCGCTGAAGCTTTCTTT. This sequence encodes CASSVDRELAEAFF.

This chain uses TRBV4-3 with TRBJ2-7; weak D call: TRBD2 (6 bases). V was clipped by 4 bases and J by 5 bases, with 18 bases between them. Per germline, CDR1 LGHNA and CDR2 YSLEER. This CDR3 contains 15 residues. The CDR3: CASSPGTGVYHEQYF. DNA of the CDR3: TGCGCCAGCAGCCCAGGGACGGGAGTCTACCACGAGCAGTACTTC.